This TCR beta chain was retrieved from a study of T-cell memory formation after mild COVID-19. TCRdb passed the 5' RACE reads through MiXCR, listing each CDR3 protein once. The profile shows around 130,000 distinct CDR3 sequences, 17% of them singletons. Germline CDR1 DFQATT, CDR2 SNEGSKA (reference sequence). V lost 7 bases and J lost 6; bases outside the gene matches: 10. This CDR3 is built from 14 residues. This chain uses TRBV20-1 with TRBJ2-1; 9 bases are a match to TRBD2. The sequence was obtained from a man younger than 35 who had mild COVID-19 (a few samples of this study predate the infection). Cell type and time point are not known. What was sequenced was PBMCs or a T cell subset sorted from them (not recorded which). The CDR3 is CSGVGLAGTNEQFF. The CDR3 nucleotides read TGCAGTGGTGTAGGGCTAGCGGGGACCAATGAGCAGTTCTTC.